This T cell receptor (beta chain) appears in the sequencing data of a study of a mutant IDH1 vaccine in newly diagnosed glioma. Study context: Week 35 was safety follow-up visit V12; week 47 was end-of-study visit V13.

This clone was seen a few times. Its matching antigen is unknown. Noted time point: week 35, safety follow-up. Topical imiquimod accompanied each vaccine dose, which consisted of 300 ug of mutant IDH1 20-mer peptide. Eight vaccine doses were administered to patients at weeks 1, 3, 5, 7, 11, 15, 19 and 23. Profiled with immunoSEQ multiplex PCR; TCRdb holds only in-frame clones, not every one. The sample has about 27,000 clones; around 78% are singletons. Between the trimmed V and J ends, which lost 3 bases and 5 bases, there was a span of 4 bases. This CDR3 region has 12 residues. Germline CDR1 reads MNHEY; CDR2 reads SMNVEV (reference sequence).

This chain joins TRBV27 and TRBJ2-2; no reliable D call. This receptor was identified in a man aged 30 to 39 with glioma. The sequences come from PBMCs, collected from a glioma patient whose treatment included an IDH1 peptide vaccine. This chain's CDR3 is CASSFTTGELFF. For the CDR3, the DNA is TGTGCCAGCAGTTTCACAACCGGGGAGCTGTTTTTT.